The clone carrying this T cell receptor beta chain was picked up one time. The source of the sample is a study of blood T cell repertoires in COVID-19. Study-wide context: Samples taken during acute and convalescent COVID-19 were collected in the United States, Italy and Spain.

TCRdb's copy holds only in-frame clones and misses some; the assay was immunoSEQ multiplex PCR. The table lists 200,000 or so clones, 70% to 90% of them singletons. The CDR3 is made up of 15 amino acids. The V gene's germline CDR1 is SGHTA and CDR2 FQGNSA. The V and J ends lost 4 bases and 13 bases, in that order; junction bases with no gene match: 11. The sequenced sample was peripheral blood. This TCR derives from a man aged 80 or over with acute or convalescent COVID-19. The V gene is TRBV7-2, the J gene TRBJ2-3; 13 bases match TRBD2. CDR3 in DNA: TGTGCCAGCAGCTCAGGACTAGCGGGAGCCCTGGGCAAGTATTTT. Translating it yields CASSSGLAGALGKYF.